Below are 3 T cell receptor beta chains sequenced from a single sample in a study of OX40 agonist ivuxolimab in advanced cancers. This table comes from immunoSEQ multiplex PCR, and its TCRdb copy is limited to in-frame clones, with some not included. The sample carries 45,000 to 65,000 clones, 70% to 85% recorded once. The sample here was CD4+ or CD8+ T cells sorted from blood, taken in a trial of the OX40 agonist ivuxolimab. Source of these receptors: an adult with an advanced solid tumor such as melanoma, head and neck, liver or kidney cancer.

This chain uses TRBV7-2 with TRBJ2-5; D could derive from TRBD1 or TRBD2 (5 bases each). CDR3 length equals 14 residues. Germline values: CDR1 SGHTA, CDR2 FQGNSA. V lost 7 bases to trimming and J lost 3 bases, with 15 bases between them. The DNA of the CDR3 is TGTGCCAGCACTCGTGGGGGTAAGGAAGAGACCCAGTACTTC. It encodes CASTRGGKEETQYF.

The CDR3 nucleotides are TGTGCCAGCAGCTTAAGGCAGGGGAATCAGCCCCAGCATTTT. Amino acid sequence: CASSLRQGNQPQHF. The chain is built from TRBV7-2 and TRBJ1-5; D may be TRBD1 (6 bases). The germline V gene has CDR1 SGHTA and CDR2 FQGNSA. The CDR3 spans 14 residues. V lost 2 bases to trimming and J lost 4 bases, with 9 bases between them.

V gene TRBV5-1 combines with J gene TRBJ1-5, with D possibly matching TRBD1 (5 bases). Germline V gene sequence: CDR1 SGHRS, CDR2 YFSETQ. Trimming cost V 0 bases and J 6 bases, with 10 bases left between them. The CDR3 has 14 amino acids. CDR3 coding DNA: TGCGCCAGCAGCTTGGTTCAGGGAAGTCAGCCCCAGCATTTT. This encodes CASSLVQGSQPQHF.